The 10 T cell receptor beta chains reported below all come from one sample, sequenced in a study of shared clonotypes between healthy human individuals. The table came from immunoSEQ multiplex PCR; TCRdb's copy has only in-frame clones and leaves some out. Of some 1.4 million clones detected, more than 95% appear once; the ten largest clones hold approximately 1%. The sample comprised naive CD4+ T cells sorted from blood. Subset described: CD45RA+ positively selected. The receptors were sampled from a man aged 25 to 40 in good health.

The gene calls are TRBV19 and TRBJ1-3; D possibly corresponds to TRBD1 (5 bases). The CDR3 totals 15 residues. CDR1 and CDR2 from the germline V gene are LNHDA and SQIVND (reference sequence). V lost 5 bases to trimming and J lost 0 bases, with 11 bases between them. CDR3 loop: CASSATASSGNTIYF. CDR3 nucleotide sequence: TGTGCCAGTAGTGCGACAGCCAGCTCTGGAAACACCATATATTTT.

The chain uses TRBV2 and TRBJ2-4, with 11 bases lining up with TRBD1. With 6 bases clipped from V and 16 bases from J, the junction kept 8 bases outside the gene matches. Germline V lookup: CDR1 SNHLY, CDR2 FYNNEI. The CDR3 is 12 residues long. CDR3 coding DNA: TGTGCCAGCAGCGAGGACAGGGGGCGTCGATACTTC. Amino acid sequence: CASSEDRGRRYF.

CDR3 DNA sequence: TGTGCCAGCAGCCAAGATCTACCCGGACTAGCGCATGAGCAGTTCTTC. Protein sequence: CASSQDLPGLAHEQFF. V gene TRBV14 combines with J gene TRBJ2-1; 9 positions match TRBD2. This CDR3 has 16 residues. From germline, CDR1 is SGHDN and CDR2 FVKESK. V shed 0 bases and J 8 bases; nucleotides not matched to a gene: 8.

In the case of this clone: Other nucleotide sequences from this sample produce the same CDR3. V usage is TRBV5-4 and J usage is TRBJ1-5; D ambiguous. Per germline, CDR1 SGHNT and CDR2 YYREEE (reference sequence). V lost 3 bases and J lost 1, with 8 bases in between. This CDR3 spans 14 amino acids. CDR3 loop: CASSSDTSNQPQHF. The CDR3 coding sequence is TGTGCCAGCAGCTCCGACACGAGCAATCAGCCCCAGCATTTT.

The V and J genes are TRBV6-1 and TRBJ2-7; TRBD2 agrees at 9 bases. The CDR3 totals 15 residues. Looked up from germline, CDR1 is MNHNS and CDR2 is SASEGT. With 0 bases clipped from V and 4 bases from J, the junction kept 4 bases outside the gene matches. CDR3 protein: CASSEALAGNYEQYF. As DNA, the CDR3 is TGTGCCAGCAGTGAAGCGCTAGCGGGGAATTACGAGCAGTACTTC.

The chain recombines TRBV21-1 with TRBJ2-1; the table's TRBD1 call for D was not verified on the DNA. TRBV21-1 is annotated as a pseudogene. This CDR3 is 15 amino acids long. The CDR3 spells CASLWPSMYYNEQFF. The CDR3, as DNA: TGTGCCAGCCTCTGGCCCTCGATGTACTACAATGAGCAGTTCTTC.

The chain carries TRBV28 and TRBJ2-5; no reliable D call. The CDR3 contains 14 residues. V gave up 3 bases and J gave up 10 bases, with 18 bases separating them. Germline loops: CDR1 MDHEN, CDR2 SYDVKM. The CDR3 protein is CASSFERYRGDQYF. In nucleotides, the CDR3 is TGTGCCAGCAGTTTTGAAAGATACCGAGGAGACCAGTACTTC.

This sequence joins TRBV7-2 and TRBJ2-7, with 8 bases that match TRBD1. Germline CDR1 SGHTA, CDR2 FQGNSA. V was pared by 4 bases and J by 6 bases, with 11 bases of the junction left unmatched. The CDR3 is 15 amino acids. The CDR3, as DNA: TGTGCCAGCAGCTCCACGGGACAGGTTCGTGCCGAGCAGTACTTC. Its protein product is CASSSTGQVRAEQYF.

The chain uses TRBV28 and TRBJ1-1, with no clear D. In germline, CDR1 is MDHEN, CDR2 SYDVKM. The CDR3 sequence is 16 residues long. Trimming left V 5 bases short and J 1 base short, with 17 bases between. The CDR3: CASSPYARVGNTEAFF. The CDR3 region has the DNA TGTGCCAGCAGTCCTTACGCGAGGGTTGGGAACACTGAAGCTTTCTTT.

The J gene is TRBJ2-6, the V gene TRBV28; D might be TRBD1 (6 bases). V was clipped by 6 bases and J by 2 bases, with 11 bases between them. The length of the CDR3 is 15 residues. In germline, CDR1 is MDHEN, CDR2 SYDVKM. DNA of the CDR3: TGTGCCAGCAGCCTTGAGGGGGCTGGGGCCAACGTCCTGACTTTC. It specifies CASSLEGAGANVLTF.